These 18 T cell receptor beta chains came from one sample sequenced in a study of T cell changes during pregnancy in multiple sclerosis. TCRdb's table, derived via immunoSEQ multiplex PCR, lists solely in-frame clones and lacks some. The sample lists about 85,000 clones; approximately 90% were seen once. This specimen consisted of peripheral blood, obtained in the first trimester of pregnancy. The receptors come from a female donor with multiple sclerosis, enrolled in a pregnancy study.

The rearrangement joins TRBV19 to TRBJ2-6, with D perhaps TRBD2 (5 bases). V lost 4 bases, J lost 0 bases, and 10 bases lay in between. The CDR3 length is 16 residues. CDR1 is LNHDA and CDR2 is SQIVND in the germline V gene (reference sequence). The CDR3, as DNA: TGTGCCAGTAGTAAGGACTGGCCCTCTGGGGCCAACGTCCTGACTTTC. Its protein product is CASSKDWPSGANVLTF.

The rearrangement joins TRBV19 to TRBJ2-1; 10 nucleotides line up with TRBD2. Trimming at V came to 2 bases and at J to 9 bases, leaving 7 bases not matched to a gene. Germline V gene lookup returns CDR1 LNHDA and CDR2 SQIVND (reference sequence). This CDR3 spans 15 amino acids. This chain's CDR3 is CASSISVGTSAEQFF. The CDR3 region has the DNA TGTGCCAGTAGTATATCCGTCGGGACTAGCGCTGAGCAGTTCTTC.

V and J are TRBV11-3 and TRBJ2-5, with D possibly TRBD2 on 7 matching bases. V lost 5 bases and J lost 3, with 13 bases in between. Germline V CDR1 and CDR2: SGHNT, YENEEA. This CDR3 is 14 amino acids long. DNA of the CDR3: TGTGCCAGCAGCGGCTGGGGGGGCGAAGAGACCCAGTACTTC. This sequence encodes CASSGWGGEETQYF.

The rearrangement uses TRBV5-1 and TRBJ2-5; 8 nucleotides line up with TRBD2. Per germline, CDR1 SGHRS and CDR2 YFSETQ. V dropped 0 bases and J dropped 5; count of bases not matched to a gene: 6. The CDR3 runs to 15 residues. CDR3 nucleotide sequence: TGCGCCAGCAGCTTGGTACGCGGGGGGTCGGAGACCCAGTACTTC. This sequence encodes CASSLVRGGSETQYF.

The J gene is TRBJ2-3, the V gene TRBV5-6; D not resolved. Trimming removed 3 bases from V and 2 bases from J, with 13 bases in between. The CDR3 is made up of 15 amino acids. Germline CDR1 is SGHDT and CDR2 is YYEEEE. The DNA for the CDR3 is TGTGCCAGCAGCTACTACCTCATAATCACAGATACGCAGTATTTT. This translates into CASSYYLIITDTQYF.

This clone was recorded once. This chain links TRBV28 with TRBJ2-1, with TRBD1 identical over 9 bases. V was clipped by 5 bases and J by 8 bases; unmatched bases: 10. The CDR3 runs to 15 residues. Germline V gives CDR1 MDHEN, CDR2 SYDVKM. DNA for the CDR3: TGTGCCAGCAGTGGGGGGGGGACAGGGTATGATGAGCAGTTCTTC. This codes for CASSGGGTGYDEQFF.

The chain couples TRBV6-8 to TRBJ1-2; 9 nucleotides line up with TRBD1. CDR3 length: 17 residues. The germline V gene has CDR1 MNHGY and CDR2 SAAAGT. J gave up 2 bases and V 6 bases, and 13 bases lay outside the gene matches. Written as DNA, the CDR3 is TGTGCCAGCAGCTCCGGGACAGGGTTTTTGGGCAACTATGGCTACACCTTC. Translation: CASSSGTGFLGNYGYTF.

The chain links TRBV7-9 to TRBJ2-7, with 9 bases lining up with TRBD1. CDR3 size: 17 residues. CDR1 and CDR2 from the germline V gene are SEHNR and FQNEAQ (reference sequence). V lost 1 base to trimming and J lost 1 base; unmatched junction nucleotides: 8. The CDR3 nucleotides read TGTGCCAGCAGCTTAGGCGGACAGGGGCTAGTATCCTACGAGCAGTACTTC. It specifies CASSLGGQGLVSYEQYF.

This sequence joins TRBV16 and TRBJ1-3; D call uncertain. Germline CDR1 and CDR2: KGHSY and FQNENV. The V gene lost 2 bases and the J gene lost 1 base, with 6 bases spanning the gap. The CDR3 loop spans 14 amino acids. The CDR3 sequence is CASSQRESGNTIYF. In DNA, the CDR3 is TGTGCCAGCAGCCAACGGGAGTCTGGAAACACCATATATTTT.

V is TRBV28 and J is TRBJ2-5; tentatively, D is TRBD1 (5 bases). This CDR3 is built from 13 residues. Germline V gene sequence: CDR1 MDHEN, CDR2 SYDVKM. V lost 2 bases and J lost 5, with 9 bases in between. The CDR3: CASSLQGSETQYF. In nucleotides, the CDR3 is TGTGCCAGCAGTTTACAGGGATCCGAGACCCAGTACTTC. Full variable domain (missing parts from reference TRBV28 and TRBJ2-5): DVKVTQSSRYLVKRTGEKVFLECVQDMDHENMFWYRQDPGLGLRLIYFSYDVKMKEKGDIPEGYSVSREKKERFSLILESASTNQTSMYLCASSLQGSETQYFGPGTRLLVL.

The chain couples TRBV7-8 to TRBJ2-3; D is perhaps TRBD2 (5 bases). Germline loops: CDR1 SGHVS, CDR2 FQNEAQ. The V and J ends lost 0 bases and 3 bases respectively, with 13 bases between them. This CDR3 is built from 16 residues. Here the CDR3 reads CASSLARRRNTDTQYF. CDR3 DNA sequence: TGTGCCAGCAGCTTAGCGCGGAGGAGGAATACAGATACGCAGTATTTT. Full variable domain (rest looked up from reference TRBV7-8 and TRBJ2-3): GAGVSQSPRYKVAKRGQDVALRCDPISGHVSLFWYQQALGQGPEFLTYFQNEAQLDKSGLPSDRFFAERPEGSVSTLKIQRTQQEDSAVYLCASSLARRRNTDTQYFGPGTRLTVL.

The chain has TRBV7-9 and TRBJ2-2; D not resolved. The CDR3 sequence is 17 residues long. The V end was cut by 6 bases, the J end by 3 bases, with 20 bases between. Germline assignment: CDR1 SEHNR and CDR2 FQNEAQ (reference sequence). The CDR3 nucleotides read TGTGCCAGCAGACCCCGCCGAACCGGAGAACACACCGGGGAGCTGTTTTTT. Amino acids: CASRPRRTGEHTGELFF.

To note about this clone: At one boundary the junction diverges from the germline segment, which might be a read error. The rearrangement uses TRBV23-1 and TRBJ2-6; TRBD1 is a possible D gene (6 bases). TRBV23-1 is an ORF, and what it does is uncertain. CDR3 length equals 16 residues. The CDR3 DNA reads as TGCGCCCGCAGTTTACAGGGTAGCTCTGGGGCCAACGTCCTGACTTTC. Translated, it gives CARSLQGSSGANVLTF.

The rearrangement links TRBV9 to TRBJ1-2; 8 bases map to TRBD1. From germline, CDR1 is SGDLS and CDR2 YYNGEE. With 3 bases clipped from V and 8 bases from J, the junction kept 15 bases outside the gene matches. This CDR3 contains 16 residues. The CDR3 sequence: CASSGFRGRVPWGYTF. The CDR3 bases are TGTGCCAGCAGCGGGTTCAGGGGGCGAGTGCCGTGGGGCTACACCTTC.

This clone was seen a single time. The chain carries TRBV5-4 and TRBJ1-2; 9 nucleotides match TRBD1. The J segment lost 3 bases and the V segment lost 5 bases, leaving 8 bases of the junction unmatched. This CDR3 comprises 15 residues. Germline V gives CDR1 SGHNT, CDR2 YYREEE (reference sequence). CDR3 nucleotides: TGTGCCAGCAGTTCCGGGACAGGGCCTGACTATGGCTACACCTTC. This sequence encodes CASSSGTGPDYGYTF.

The rearrangement uses TRBV7-2 and TRBJ2-7; 8 bases agree with TRBD2. V lost 8 bases and J lost 5; bases outside the gene matches: 8. The V gene's germline CDR1 is SGHTA and CDR2 FQGNSA. The CDR3 consists of 13 residues. CDR3 region: CASESGSSDEQYF. The CDR3 DNA reads TGTGCCAGCGAAAGCGGGAGTTCTGACGAGCAGTACTTC.

The chain employs TRBV29-1 and TRBJ2-5; TRBD1 might be the D (6 bases). This CDR3 has 14 residues. Germline CDR1 SQVTM, CDR2 ANQGSEA. Trimming removed 2 bases at V and 5 bases at J, with 15 bases between. CDR3 in amino acids: CSVEPRQGLETQYF. CDR3 bases: TGCAGCGTTGAACCTAGGCAGGGGCTGGAGACCCAGTACTTC.

The chain combines TRBV6-1 with TRBJ1-2; no clear D gene. Germline assignment: CDR1 MNHNS and CDR2 SASEGT. With 10 bases removed from V and 5 bases from J, the gap between germline ends came to 23 bases. This CDR3 spans 15 amino acids. CDR3 residues: CATGRSAVYAYGYTF. The CDR3 DNA reads as TGTGCCACCGGAAGGTCGGCGGTTTATGCTTATGGCTACACCTTC.